Below are 22 T cell receptor beta chains sequenced from a single sample in a study of T cells in Graves' hyperthyroidism and ophthalmopathy. Template material for amplifying TCR beta CDR3 regions consisted of RNA transcripts. The TCR CDR3 first-round RT-PCR relied on the HTBI primer set. A single record per CDR3 protein comes from TCRdb applying MiXCR to the multiplex PCR reads. Altogether roughly 800,000 distinct CDR3 sequences are present, about two fifths being singletons, with the ten largest covering about 9%. The sequencing input was blood. The receptors were sampled from a man in his late teens or twenties with Graves' hyperthyroidism.

The chain couples TRBV2 to TRBJ2-5; possible D gene TRBD1, 6 bases. Germline V gene lookup returns CDR1 SNHLY and CDR2 FYNNEI. V was cut by 5 bases and J by 3 bases, with 13 bases left in between. There are 14 residues in the CDR3. The CDR3 loop reads CASSYSGTKETQYF. For the CDR3, the DNA is TGTGCCAGCAGTTATTCCGGGACAAAAGAGACCCAGTACTTC. Based on the CDR3 plus reference TRBV2 and TRBJ2-5, the full variable domain is EPEVTQTPSHQVTQMGQEVILRCVPISNHLYFYWYRQILGQKVEFLVSFYNNEISEKSEIFDDQFSVERPDGSNFTLKIRSTKLEDSAMYFCASSYSGTKETQYFGPGTRLLVL.

The chain has TRBV20-1 and TRBJ2-5, with TRBD1 identical over 9 bases. CDR1 and CDR2 (germline): DFQATT, SNEGSKA (reference sequence). CDR3 length: 14 residues. After removal of 7 bases from V and 4 bases from J, the junction contained 10 bases not matched to a gene. The CDR3 DNA reads TGCAGTGGGACAGGGGCCGCGTCGACAGAGACCCAGTACTTC. It encodes CSGTGAASTETQYF.

The sample holds many counts of this clonotype. The rearrangement uses TRBV7-3 and TRBJ2-7; no definite D call. CDR3 length: 13 residues. Germline CDR1 and CDR2: SGHTA and FQGTGA. V was cut by 1 base and J by 0 bases, with 4 bases left in between. The CDR3 coding sequence is TGTGCCAGCAGCTTAAACCCCTCCTACGAGCAGTACTTC. This encodes CASSLNPSYEQYF.

This clonotype was seen many times. The chain recombines TRBV2 with TRBJ2-5; D tentatively reads TRBD1 or TRBD2 (5 bases each). The CDR3 is made up of 15 amino acids. Trimming cost V 1 base and J 5 bases, with 14 bases left between them. CDR1 and CDR2 from the germline V gene are SNHLY and FYNNEI. In DNA form, the CDR3 reads TGTGCCAGCAGTGAAGAAAAAGGGACGGATGAGACCCAGTACTTC. Translation: CASSEEKGTDETQYF. Variable domain in full (rest from reference TRBV2 and TRBJ2-5): EPEVTQTPSHQVTQMGQEVILRCVPISNHLYFYWYRQILGQKVEFLVSFYNNEISEKSEIFDDQFSVERPDGSNFTLKIRSTKLEDSAMYFCASSEEKGTDETQYFGPGTRLLVL.

The table lists this clonotype with a few counts. The V gene is TRBV20-1, the J gene TRBJ2-6; tentatively, D is TRBD2 (5 bases). The CDR3 length is 13 residues. Trimming removed 6 bases at V and 3 bases at J, with 9 bases between. The V gene's germline CDR1 is DFQATT and CDR2 SNEGSKA (reference sequence). The CDR3 loop reads CSAEGGGANVLTF. Written as DNA, the CDR3 is TGCAGTGCCGAGGGTGGTGGGGCCAACGTCCTGACTTTC.

The CDR3 DNA reads as TGTGCCAGCAGCTCGACGACTAGCGGGAGTCTAAATACGCAGTATTTT. Amino acid sequence: CASSSTTSGSLNTQYF. The V call is TRBV11-2, the J call TRBJ2-3; 12 nucleotides align to TRBD2. This CDR3 is 16 amino acids long. Trimming took 4 bases from V and 7 from J; bases not matched to a gene: 9. Per the germline V gene, CDR1 is SGHAT and CDR2 is FQNNGV. Full variable domain (remainder filled in from reference TRBV11-2 and TRBJ2-3): EAGVAQSPRYKIIEKRQSVAFWCNPISGHATLYWYQQILGQGPKLLIQFQNNGVVDDSQLPKDRFSAERLKGVDSTLKIQPAKLEDSAVYLCASSSTTSGSLNTQYFGPGTRLTVL.

This clonotype was counted many times. This chain joins TRBV6-5 and TRBJ2-7; the D gene is possibly TRBD2 (6 bases). This CDR3 is built from 12 residues. Trimming removed 2 bases from V and 6 bases from J, with 8 bases in between. The germline gives CDR1 MNHEY, CDR2 SVGAGI. The CDR3 region has the DNA TGTGCCAGCAGTTACGCGGGGAGCGAGCAGTACTTC. Its protein product is CASSYAGSEQYF.

This chain connects TRBV9 to TRBJ2-7, with 11 positions matching TRBD1. V was pared by 0 bases and J by 2 bases, with 4 bases of the junction left unmatched. Germline V gene lookup returns CDR1 SGDLS and CDR2 YYNGEE. The CDR3 contains 16 residues. Here the CDR3 DNA reads TGTGCCAGCAGCGTAGCTCCGGGACAGGGGGCCTACGAGCAGTACTTC. This translates into CASSVAPGQGAYEQYF.

The V call is TRBV25-1, the J call TRBJ2-2; D is unclear. Germline loops: CDR1 MGHDK, CDR2 SYGVNS. The CDR3 runs to 12 residues. V was trimmed by 9 bases and J by 5 bases, leaving 10 bases between them. The chain's CDR3 is CARILGTGELFF. CDR3 in DNA: TGTGCCAGGATCCTTGGGACCGGGGAGCTGTTTTTT.

This chain uses TRBV4-3 with TRBJ1-6; 7 nucleotides agree with TRBD1. Germline V gene sequence: CDR1 LGHNA, CDR2 YSLEER. Germline trimming cut 2 bases from V and 8 bases from J; bases unmatched to any gene: 9. The CDR3 is 16 residues long. CDR3 sequence reads: CASSQNGQDSDSPLHF. The CDR3 DNA reads as TGCGCCAGCAGCCAAAACGGACAGGACTCGGATTCACCCCTCCACTTT.

The chain uses TRBV20-1 and TRBJ2-7, with 7 bases matching TRBD1. The CDR3 consists of 12 residues. Germline CDR1 and CDR2: DFQATT and SNEGSKA (reference sequence). Losses at the gene ends were 5 bases for V and 3 bases for J; bases not matched to a gene: 4. CDR3 bases: TGCAGTGCTTGGGGACAGCTCTACGAGCAGTACTTC. This gives the protein CSAWGQLYEQYF.

V usage is TRBV29-1 and J usage is TRBJ1-1, with 10 bases identical to TRBD1. The junction had 11 bases not matched to a gene; V was cut back by 8 bases and J by 5 bases. The CDR3 has 14 amino acids. Germline V gene lookup returns CDR1 SQVTM and CDR2 ANQGSEA. Here the CDR3 reads CSSQRGQGITEAFF. The CDR3 region has the DNA TGCAGCAGCCAACGGGGACAGGGGATAACTGAAGCTTTCTTT.

The table lists this clonotype with many counts. The chain joins TRBV7-2 to TRBJ2-5; 11 positions agree with TRBD1. The germline gives CDR1 SGHTA, CDR2 FQGNSA. Losses at the gene ends were 5 bases for V and 5 bases for J; bases not matched to a gene: 7. The CDR3 totals 15 residues. The chain's CDR3 is CASSPGQGAWETQYF. In nucleotides, the CDR3 is TGTGCCAGCAGCCCAGGACAGGGGGCATGGGAGACCCAGTACTTC.

Concerning this clonotype: A much larger clone lies one base from this, so it may be a read error. The rearrangement joins TRBV5-1 to TRBJ1-6; D is unclear. The V end was cut by 0 bases, the J end by 11 bases, with 9 bases between. This CDR3 region has 13 residues. Looked up from germline, CDR1 is SGHRS and CDR2 is YFSETQ. The CDR3 nucleotides read TGCGCCAGCAGCTTGGATGAAGGTCCACCCCTCCACTTT. Its protein is CASSLDEGPPLHF.

For the CDR3, the DNA is TGTGCCAGCAGCCTTGGACCTAGGCTTGCAACTAATGAAAAACTGTTTTTT. Translation: CASSLGPRLATNEKLFF. The genes are TRBV7-9 and TRBJ1-4; D gene ambiguous. V shed 5 bases and J shed 0 bases, with 16 bases lying between them. CDR3 length: 17 residues. The V gene's germline CDR1 is SEHNR and CDR2 FQNEAQ (reference sequence).

This clonotype came up many times. J is TRBJ1-6 and V is TRBV13; D gene uncertain. The CDR3 contains 12 residues. The V gene's germline CDR1 is PRHDT and CDR2 FYEKMQ (reference sequence). V lost 5 bases and J 12 bases, leaving 11 bases between the germline ends. The CDR3 here is CASSASGGPLHF. CDR3 sequence (DNA): TGTGCCAGCAGCGCCTCCGGTGGACCCCTCCACTTT.

This clonotype has more than one count but fewer than ten. V gene TRBV12-3 or TRBV12-4 combines with J gene TRBJ2-5, with 7 bases identical to TRBD2. The CDR3 runs 16 residues. After removal of 2 bases from V and 0 bases from J, the junction contained 6 bases not matched to a gene. In DNA form, the CDR3 reads TGTGCCAGCAGTTTATCCAGTAGCGGGTACCAAGAGACCCAGTACTTC. It translates to CASSLSSSGYQETQYF.

This clonotype was recorded many times. The V gene is TRBV2, the J gene TRBJ1-2; 10 bases map to TRBD1. V trimming: 6 bases; J trimming: 8 bases; junction bases outside the gene matches: 9. Per germline, CDR1 SNHLY and CDR2 FYNNEI. This CDR3 region has 14 residues. For the CDR3, the DNA is TGTGCCAGCAGCGAACAAAGGACAGGGGGAGGCTACACCTTC. Residues: CASSEQRTGGGYTF.

At least ten counts were recorded for this clonotype. The chain carries TRBV29-1 and TRBJ1-3; no reliable D call. Per germline, CDR1 SQVTM and CDR2 ANQGSEA. CDR3 size: 13 residues. Trimming left V 7 bases short and J 4 bases short, with 14 bases between. CDR3 sequence reads: CSAQAAHGNTIYF. In DNA form, the CDR3 reads TGCAGCGCCCAAGCGGCGCACGGAAACACCATATATTTT.

This clonotype has more than one count but fewer than ten. V is TRBV5-1 and J is TRBJ1-1; TRBD1 agrees at 9 bases. CDR1 is SGHRS, CDR2 YFSETQ, per germline. Trimming took 4 bases from V and 10 from J; bases not matched to a gene: 20. The CDR3 spans 17 residues. Written as DNA, the CDR3 is TGCGCCAGCAGCCCTCGAGAGGGACAGGGCCGTTTTCGAGCAGCTTTCTTT. This codes for CASSPREGQGRFRAAFF.

This clonotype was observed a few times. The chain joins TRBV2 to TRBJ2-2, with a possible D match to TRBD1 (6 bases). V lost 7 bases to trimming and J lost 4 bases, with 13 bases between them. The CDR3 spans 14 residues. The V gene's germline CDR1 is SNHLY and CDR2 FYNNEI. CDR3 region: CASKNQGSTGELFF. CDR3 nucleotides: TGTGCCAGCAAGAATCAGGGGAGCACCGGGGAGCTGTTTTTT.

The rearrangement uses TRBV28 and TRBJ2-7; 9 bases map to TRBD1. CDR1 is MDHEN and CDR2 is SYDVKM in the germline V gene. The CDR3 length is 14 residues. With V trimmed by 4 bases and J by 7 bases, 8 bases remained unmatched. CDR3 region: CASSYGTGMREQYF. CDR3 nucleotide sequence: TGTGCCAGCAGTTATGGGACAGGGATGAGGGAGCAGTACTTC.